The 12 T cell receptor beta chains below were found in one sample sequenced in a study of T cell changes during pregnancy in multiple sclerosis. Assay used: immunoSEQ multiplex PCR; TCRdb lists only in-frame clones, some missing. Of about 110,000 clones listed, around 92% are singletons. Sequenced material: peripheral blood, taken in the third trimester of pregnancy. Every receptor here comes from a female donor in good health, enrolled as a control in a pregnancy study.

The chain links TRBV6-5 to TRBJ1-1; perhaps TRBD1 as D (5 bases). Germline CDR1 is MNHEY and CDR2 is SVGAGI. This CDR3 region has 16 residues. V lost 4 bases and J 10 bases, leaving 25 bases between the germline ends. CDR3 residues: CASSFRLGAQGPRAFF. The CDR3 DNA follows: TGTGCCAGCAGTTTCCGCCTTGGGGCGCAAGGTCCCCGAGCTTTCTTT.

This sequence joins TRBV27 and TRBJ2-7; TRBD1 agrees at 11 bases. This CDR3 has 15 residues. Losses at the gene ends were 5 bases for V and 7 bases for J; bases not matched to a gene: 10. Germline V gene data show CDR1 as MNHEY and CDR2 as SMNVEV (reference sequence). CDR3 coding DNA: TGTGCCAGCAGTCAAACCCGGGACAGGGGGAATGAGCAGTACTTC. The encoded protein is CASSQTRDRGNEQYF.

The rearrangement uses TRBV13 and TRBJ1-1; TRBD1 might be the D (5 bases). The germline V gene encodes CDR1 PRHDT and CDR2 FYEKMQ (reference sequence). Deletions cut 3 bases from V and 1 base from J, with 15 bases between. CDR3 size: 16 residues. Written as DNA, the CDR3 is TGTGCCAGCAGCTTCGGGGACTGGCGTGAGAACACTGAAGCTTTCTTT. Translating gives CASSFGDWRENTEAFF.

This chain links TRBV7-3 with TRBJ1-6, with unresolved D. V lost 4 bases and J lost 3, with 4 bases in between. Germline CDR1 is SGHTA and CDR2 is FQGTGA. CDR3 size: 13 residues. In DNA form, the CDR3 reads TGTGCCAGCAGCTCCCTCTATAATTCACCCCTCCACTTT. Protein: CASSSLYNSPLHF.

This chain connects TRBV7-7 to TRBJ2-2; D not certain. V was shortened by 4 bases and J by 5 bases, with 14 bases between the two germline ends. The CDR3 length is 15 residues. Germline V CDR1 and CDR2: SSHAT, FNYEAQ (reference sequence). The CDR3: CASSSSSARTGELFF. For the CDR3, the DNA is TGTGCCAGCAGCTCTTCTTCGGCGCGGACCGGGGAGCTGTTTTTT.

This chain uses TRBV4-1 with TRBJ1-1, with 12 bases fitting TRBD1. V was pared by 2 bases and J by 7 bases, with 8 bases of the junction left unmatched. The CDR3 runs 16 residues. CDR1 and CDR2 (germline): MGHRA, YSYEKL. CDR3 nucleotides: TGCGCCAGCAGCCAAACCGGGACAGGGGGCTTCTATGAAGCTTTCTTT. Translating gives CASSQTGTGGFYEAFF.

This chain links TRBV7-3 with TRBJ2-5; 7 bases map to TRBD1. Per the germline V gene, CDR1 is SGHTA and CDR2 is FQGTGA. V lost 2 bases, J lost 3 bases, and 0 bases stayed unmatched. This CDR3 is built from 13 residues. CDR3 sequence reads: CASSLDREETQYF. The CDR3 DNA reads as TGTGCCAGCAGCTTAGACAGGGAAGAGACCCAGTACTTC.

The chain links TRBV2 to TRBJ1-6; possible D gene TRBD1, 5 bases. Germline CDR1 is SNHLY and CDR2 is FYNNEI. The CDR3 is 15 residues long. Deletions cut 7 bases from V and 8 bases from J, with 18 bases between. In nucleotides, the CDR3 is TGTGCCAGCAAGGAGGGGTCGCCTTCTGATTCACCCCTCCACTTT. Translated, it gives CASKEGSPSDSPLHF.

This chain uses TRBV5-6 with TRBJ1-6; perhaps TRBD1 as D (5 bases). The V gene's germline CDR1 is SGHDT and CDR2 YYEEEE. V lost 1 base and J lost 8, with 16 bases in between. This CDR3 spans 16 amino acids. CDR3 loop: CASSLSREGFYSPLHF. Here the CDR3 DNA reads TGTGCCAGCAGCTTGAGCAGGGAAGGGTTTTATTCACCCCTCCACTTT. Filled out from reference TRBV5-6 and TRBJ1-6, the complete variable domain reads DAGVTQSPTHLIKTRGQQVTLRCSPKSGHDTVSWYQQALGQGPQFIFQYYEEEERQRGNFPDRFSGHQFPNYSSELNVNALLLGDSALYLCASSLSREGFYSPLHFGNGTRLTVT.

The genes are TRBV5-1 and TRBJ1-1; no reliable D call. Germline-derived CDR1 and CDR2 are SGHRS and YFSETQ. The V end was cut by 6 bases, the J end by 1 base, with 13 bases between. CDR3 length: 14 residues. The CDR3 loop is CASTISGENTEAFF. CDR3 in DNA: TGCGCCAGCACCATTTCCGGGGAGAACACTGAAGCTTTCTTT.

This clone was seen once. The chain employs TRBV4-3 and TRBJ2-1; 10 nucleotides align to TRBD2. The CDR3 is made up of 16 amino acids. Germline CDR1 is LGHNA and CDR2 is YSLEER. The V segment lost 4 bases and the J segment 2 bases; nucleotides outside the gene matches: 5. CDR3 coding DNA: TGCGCCAGCAGCCGCCAGCGGGGGGGCACCTACAATGAGCAGTTCTTC. Protein sequence: CASSRQRGGTYNEQFF.

V is TRBV23-1 and J is TRBJ2-7; 12 positions match TRBD1. TRBV23-1 is flagged as an ORF with uncertain function. V lost 4 bases to trimming and J lost 8 bases; unmatched junction nucleotides: 12. The CDR3 length is 16 residues. The CDR3 spells CASSPNQGQGAHQQYF. For the CDR3, the DNA is TGCGCCAGCAGTCCCAATCAGGGACAGGGGGCACATCAGCAGTACTTC.